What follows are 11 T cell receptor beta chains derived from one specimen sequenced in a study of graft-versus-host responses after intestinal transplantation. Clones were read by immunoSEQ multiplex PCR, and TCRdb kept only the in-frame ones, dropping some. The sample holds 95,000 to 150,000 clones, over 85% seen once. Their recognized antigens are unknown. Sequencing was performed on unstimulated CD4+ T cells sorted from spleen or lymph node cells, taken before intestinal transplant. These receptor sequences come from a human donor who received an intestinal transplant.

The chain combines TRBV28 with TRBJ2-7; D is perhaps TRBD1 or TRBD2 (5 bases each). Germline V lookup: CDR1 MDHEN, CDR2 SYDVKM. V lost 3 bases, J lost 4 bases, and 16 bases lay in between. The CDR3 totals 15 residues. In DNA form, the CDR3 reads TGTGCCAGCAGTTTCTGGGGACCCAACCGTTACGAGCAGTACTTC. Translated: CASSFWGPNRYEQYF.

The CDR3 nucleotides are TGTGCCAGCATCAACGAGGGACTAGCAGTTAATGAGCAGTTCTTC. Its protein is CASINEGLAVNEQFF. The J gene is TRBJ2-1, the V gene TRBV2; TRBD2 matches 9 bases. CDR3 size: 15 residues. Germline CDR1 reads SNHLY; CDR2 reads FYNNEI. The trim removed 7 bases at V and 7 bases at J, leaving 11 bases unmatched.

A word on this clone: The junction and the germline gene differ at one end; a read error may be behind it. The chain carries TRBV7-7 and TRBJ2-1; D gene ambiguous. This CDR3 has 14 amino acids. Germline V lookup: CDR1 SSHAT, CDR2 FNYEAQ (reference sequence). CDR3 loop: CASSSQLTSGEQFF. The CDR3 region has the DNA TGTGCTAGCAGCTCCCAGCTTACCAGTGGTGAGCAGTTCTTC. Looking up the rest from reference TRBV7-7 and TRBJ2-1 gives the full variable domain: GAGVSQSPRYKVTKRGQDVTLRCDPISSHATLYWYQQALGQGPEFLTYFNYEAQPDKSGLPSDRFSAERPEGSISTLTIQRTEQRDSAMYRCASSSQLTSGEQFFGPGTRLTVL.

CDR3 nucleotides: TGTGCCACCAGCAGAGATGGCAGGGGCGGTGAAAAACTGTTTTTT. It codes for CATSRDGRGGEKLFF. The chain has TRBV15 and TRBJ1-4; a possible D gene is TRBD1 (6 bases). V dropped 0 bases and J dropped 7 bases, with 12 bases sitting between them. From germline, CDR1 is LNHNV and CDR2 YYDKDF (reference sequence). The CDR3 runs to 15 residues.

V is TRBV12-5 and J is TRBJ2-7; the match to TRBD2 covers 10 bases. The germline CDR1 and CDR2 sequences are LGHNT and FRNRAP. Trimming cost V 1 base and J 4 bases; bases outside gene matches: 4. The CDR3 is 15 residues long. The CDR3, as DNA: TGTGCTAGTGGTTTGGGCCAACTAGCGGGGTACGAGCAGTACTTC. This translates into CASGLGQLAGYEQYF. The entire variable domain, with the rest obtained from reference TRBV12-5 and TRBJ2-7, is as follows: DARVTQTPRHKVTEMGQEVTMRCQPILGHNTVFWYRQTMMQGLELLAYFRNRAPLDDSGMPKDRFSAEMPDATLATLKIQPSEPRDSAVYFCASGLGQLAGYEQYFGPGTRLTVT.

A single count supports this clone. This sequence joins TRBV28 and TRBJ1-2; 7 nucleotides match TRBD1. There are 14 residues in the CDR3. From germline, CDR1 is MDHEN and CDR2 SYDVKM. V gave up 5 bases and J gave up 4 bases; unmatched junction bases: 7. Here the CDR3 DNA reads TGTGCCAGCAGTCCGACAGGGCGGACCTATGGCTACACCTTC. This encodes CASSPTGRTYGYTF.

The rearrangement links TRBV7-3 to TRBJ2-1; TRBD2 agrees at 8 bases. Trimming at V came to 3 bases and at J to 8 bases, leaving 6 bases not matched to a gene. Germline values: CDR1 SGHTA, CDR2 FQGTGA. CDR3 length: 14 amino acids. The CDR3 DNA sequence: TGTGCCAGCAGCTTGACGGGAGGGTTGGATGAGCAGTTCTTC. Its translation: CASSLTGGLDEQFF.

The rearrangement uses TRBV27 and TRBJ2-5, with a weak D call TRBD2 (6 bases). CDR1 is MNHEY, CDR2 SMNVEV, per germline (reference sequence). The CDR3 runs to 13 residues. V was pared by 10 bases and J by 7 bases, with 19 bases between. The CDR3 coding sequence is TGTGCCACCGGGACGGTGCGGGGCTGGACCCAGTACTTC. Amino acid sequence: CATGTVRGWTQYF.

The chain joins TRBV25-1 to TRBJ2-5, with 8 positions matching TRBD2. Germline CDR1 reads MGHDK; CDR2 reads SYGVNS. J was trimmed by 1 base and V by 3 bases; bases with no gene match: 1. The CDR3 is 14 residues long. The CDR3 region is CASSDRGGQETQYF. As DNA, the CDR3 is TGTGCCAGCAGTGACCGGGGGGGCCAAGAGACCCAGTACTTC.

This CDR3 is CASSPIRGREAETQYF. The DNA of the CDR3 is TGTGCCAGCAGTCCCATTAGGGGGAGGGAGGCGGAGACCCAGTACTTC. The V and J genes are TRBV27 and TRBJ2-5; D is perhaps TRBD2 (7 bases). The length of the CDR3 is 16 residues. Trimming left V 5 bases short and J 5 bases short, with 21 bases between. Germline CDR1 reads MNHEY; CDR2 reads SMNVEV (reference sequence).

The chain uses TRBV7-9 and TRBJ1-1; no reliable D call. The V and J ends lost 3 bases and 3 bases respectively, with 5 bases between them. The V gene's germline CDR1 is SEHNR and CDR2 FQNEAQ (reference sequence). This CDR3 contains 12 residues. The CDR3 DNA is TGTGCCAGCAGCTTCTGGGACACTGAAGCTTTCTTT. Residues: CASSFWDTEAFF. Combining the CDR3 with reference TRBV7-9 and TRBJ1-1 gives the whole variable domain DTGVSQNPRHKITKRGQNVTFRCDPISEHNRLYWYRQTLGQGPEFLTYFQNEAQLEKSRLLSDRFSAERPKGSFSTLEIQRTEQGDSAMYLCASSFWDTEAFFGQGTRLTVV.